The 6 T cell receptor beta chains given below trace back to one sample, sequenced in a study of control samples from healthy donors and cancer patients. The table came from immunoSEQ multiplex PCR; TCRdb's copy has only in-frame clones and leaves some out. There are around 82,000 clones in the sample; more than 75% occur only once, and roughly 20% lies in the top ten. The sample was blood. The receptor source for this set is a middle-aged man in good health.

The J gene is TRBJ2-1, the V gene TRBV3-1 (or the pseudogene TRBV3-2), with 11 bases matching TRBD2. The CDR3 has 17 residues. The V segment lost 4 bases and the J segment 9 bases; nucleotides outside the gene matches: 14. Germline-derived CDR1 and CDR2 are LGHDT and YNNKEL (reference sequence). CDR3: CASSPGWTSGWAGEQFF. As DNA, the CDR3 is TGTGCCAGCAGCCCCGGCTGGACTAGCGGGTGGGCGGGTGAGCAGTTCTTC.

The chain has TRBV7-2 and TRBJ1-5; no clear D. V lost 5 bases, J lost 7 bases, and 21 bases lay in between. The CDR3 totals 16 residues. Germline lookup yields CDR1 SGHTA and CDR2 FQGNSA. Here the CDR3 DNA reads TGTGCCAGCAGCACGTCGAGGTTTATGGTAGGGCAGCCCCAGCATTTT. Protein: CASSTSRFMVGQPQHF.

Comments on this clone: This same CDR3 is encoded by further DNA sequences in the sample. V gene TRBV11-2 combines with J gene TRBJ2-3, with unresolved D. V was trimmed by 1 base and J by 1 base, leaving 9 bases between them. Germline V CDR1 and CDR2: SGHAT, FQNNGV. The CDR3 totals 15 residues. The CDR3 region is CASSLVSARTDTQYF. The CDR3 nucleotides read TGTGCCAGCAGCTTAGTATCCGCCCGCACAGATACGCAGTATTTT.

The table lists this clone with a count of one. This chain uses TRBV11-3 with TRBJ2-5; 9 bases fit TRBD1. The V segment lost 5 bases and the J segment 5 bases; nucleotides outside the gene matches: 6. Germline lookup yields CDR1 SGHNT and CDR2 YENEEA. CDR3 length equals 14 residues. The CDR3 DNA follows: TGTGCCAGCAGCAACGGACAGGGGACGGAGACCCAGTACTTC. Amino acids: CASSNGQGTETQYF.

V gene TRBV28 combines with J gene TRBJ1-1; tentative D call: TRBD1 (5 bases). The CDR3 runs to 13 residues. V lost 2 bases, J lost 7 bases, and 11 bases lay in between. The germline V gene has CDR1 MDHEN and CDR2 SYDVKM. The CDR3 sequence: CASSLEGPVEAFF. CDR3 sequence (DNA): TGTGCCAGCAGTTTAGAGGGGCCGGTTGAAGCTTTCTTT.

This chain connects TRBV10-1 to TRBJ1-1; unclear D gene. The CDR3 runs 14 residues. Between the trimmed V and J ends, which lost 0 bases and 8 bases, there was a span of 13 bases. CDR1 and CDR2 (germline): WNHNN, SYGVQD (reference sequence). CDR3 protein: CASSESSPSEEAFF. The CDR3 DNA sequence: TGCGCCAGCAGTGAGTCATCTCCTTCGGAGGAAGCTTTCTTT.